These T cell receptor beta chains were read from a single sample in a study of T cell changes during pregnancy in multiple sclerosis. TCRdb keeps only in-frame clones here, not all; method: immunoSEQ multiplex PCR. The data show approximately 50,000 clones, roughly 95% seen once. This sample comprised CD4+ T cells from peripheral blood mononuclear cells, obtained in the third trimester of pregnancy. These receptor sequences come from a female donor with multiple sclerosis, enrolled in a pregnancy study. Both conserved end residues are part of each CDR3. Each record gives: D gene, V gene, clone size, J gene, CDR3 protein, CDR3 DNA. D genes are given only for firm matches. Clone size is shown for a subset of rows, as once, few, many or a class of expanded clone.

TRBD1	TRBV7-9	NA	TRBJ1-1	CASSLVRGQGGPEAFF	TGTGCCAGCAGCTTAGTTCGCGGACAGGGGGGACCTGAAGCTTTCTTT
NA	TRBV6-6	NA	TRBJ2-7	CASSRDKNYEQYF	TGTGCCAGCAGCAGGGACAAGAACTACGAGCAGTACTTC
TRBD1	TRBV19	NA	TRBJ1-4	CASSPRDRRLGEKLFF	TGTGCCAGTAGTCCCCGGGACAGGAGGTTAGGCGAAAAACTGTTTTTT
NA	TRBV7-8	NA	TRBJ2-1	CASSLVLSSYNEQFF	TGTGCCAGCAGCTTAGTGCTCAGCTCCTACAATGAGCAGTTCTTC
NA	TRBV5-4	NA	TRBJ1-2	CASSLEEAQPYTF	TGTGCCAGCAGCTTGGAGGAGGCCCAGCCTTACACCTTC
TRBD2	TRBV5-1	NA	TRBJ2-3	CASSSPGTSSVVDTQYF	TGCGCCAGCAGTTCCCCCGGGACTAGTAGCGTAGTCGATACGCAGTATTTT
TRBD1	TRBV28	NA	TRBJ2-7	CASNSQGSAAYEQYF	TGTGCCAGCAACTCACAGGGGTCTGCGGCGTACGAGCAGTACTTC
TRBD1	TRBV10-2	NA	TRBJ1-5	CASSWTGSNQPQHF	TGCGCCAGCAGTTGGACAGGAAGCAATCAGCCCCAGCATTTT
TRBD2	TRBV6-5	NA	TRBJ2-7	CASSYSRLAASYEQYF	TGTGCCAGCAGTTACTCGAGGCTAGCGGCCTCCTACGAGCAGTACTTC
TRBD2	TRBV5-1	NA	TRBJ2-7	CASSSREGGNLPSYEQYF	TGCGCCAGCAGCAGTCGGGAGGGCGGAAACCTCCCCTCCTACGAGCAGTACTTC
TRBD2	TRBV5-4	NA	TRBJ2-7	CASSQGAGTSEDEQYF	TGTGCCAGCAGCCAGGGGGCGGGGACTAGCGAGGACGAGCAGTACTTC
TRBD1	TRBV7-2	NA	TRBJ1-5	CASSEGQNSNQPQHF	TGTGCCAGCAGCGAGGGACAGAATAGCAATCAGCCCCAGCATTTT
TRBD1	TRBV5-1	NA	TRBJ2-5	CASSSQGAGGETQYF	TGCGCCAGCAGCTCACAGGGGGCTGGTGGAGAGACCCAGTACTTC
NA	TRBV30	NA	TRBJ2-1	CAWTKTYNEQFF	TGTGCCTGGACTAAAACCTACAATGAGCAGTTCTTC
NA	TRBV12-5	NA	TRBJ2-6	CASGLIWPSGANVLTF	TGTGCTAGTGGTTTAATATGGCCCTCTGGGGCCAACGTCCTGACTTTC
NA	TRBV12-5	once	TRBJ2-1	CASGQTNHEQFF	TGTGCTAGTGGGCAGACAAACCATGAGCAGTTCTTC
TRBD2	TRBV7-2	NA	TRBJ2-1	CASSGSGSSYNEQFF	TGTGCCAGCAGCGGTAGCGGGAGCTCCTACAATGAGCAGTTCTTC
NA	TRBV7-9	NA	TRBJ2-3	CASSLVASGGTDTQYF	TGTGCCAGCAGCCTGGTGGCCTCGGGAGGCACAGATACGCAGTATTTT
NA	TRBV29-1	NA	TRBJ2-1	CSVSGDTYNEQFF	TGCAGCGTGTCAGGGGATACCTACAATGAGCAGTTCTTC
NA	TRBV5-5	once	TRBJ2-5	CASSLRSQETQYF	TGTGCCAGCAGCTTGCGGAGTCAAGAGACCCAGTACTTC
NA	TRBV28	NA	TRBJ2-3	CASSTFIGTDTQYF	TGTGCCAGCAGTACATTTATTGGCACAGATACGCAGTATTTT
TRBD2	TRBV5-4	once	TRBJ2-1	CASSLGGGATNEQFF	TGTGCCAGCAGCTTGGGCGGGGGGGCAACCAATGAGCAGTTCTTC
TRBD2	TRBV10-3	once	TRBJ2-3	CAISQTSGSTDTQYF	TGTGCCATCAGTCAGACTAGCGGTAGCACAGATACGCAGTATTTT
TRBD1	TRBV7-2	NA	TRBJ1-1	CASSYMGQPGTEAFF	TGTGCCAGCAGCTACATGGGACAGCCGGGCACTGAAGCTTTCTTT
NA	TRBV15	NA	TRBJ2-7	CATSRGHEQYF	TGTGCCACCAGCAGAGGGCACGAGCAGTACTTC
TRBD1	TRBV7-9	NA	TRBJ2-1	CASSFMTGGDEQFF	TGTGCCAGCAGCTTCATGACAGGGGGGGATGAGCAGTTCTTC
NA	TRBV9	NA	TRBJ2-1	CASSPFEGGGNNEQFF	TGTGCCAGCAGCCCTTTTGAAGGGGGAGGGAACAATGAGCAGTTCTTC
TRBD1	TRBV6-5	NA	TRBJ1-1	CASSYEGASTEAFF	TGTGCCAGCAGTTACGAGGGGGCTAGTACTGAAGCTTTCTTT
TRBD1	TRBV14	NA	TRBJ1-3	CASSQATGEGSGNTIYF	TGTGCCAGCAGCCAAGCTACAGGGGAAGGTTCTGGAAACACCATATATTTT
NA	TRBV30	few	TRBJ1-5	CAWSVQGNQPQHF	TGTGCCTGGAGTGTTCAGGGGAATCAGCCCCAGCATTTT
NA	TRBV11-2	NA	TRBJ1-1	CASSLERGLYTEAFF	TGTGCCAGCAGCTTAGAGCGGGGATTGTACACTGAAGCTTTCTTT
NA	TRBV19	NA	TRBJ1-1	CASSRTRVTEAFF	TGTGCCAGTAGTAGGACACGCGTCACTGAAGCTTTCTTT
NA	TRBV27	once	TRBJ1-5	CASSFKDSTNQPQHF	TGTGCCAGCAGTTTTAAGGACAGTACTAATCAGCCCCAGCATTTT
NA	TRBV12-5	NA	TRBJ1-5	CASGLVGGLGNQPQHF	TGTGCTAGTGGTTTGGTAGGGGGTTTAGGGAATCAGCCCCAGCATTTT
TRBD2	TRBV9	NA	TRBJ2-1	CASSGSRIAGDEQFF	TGTGCCAGCAGCGGTAGTAGGATAGCGGGAGATGAGCAGTTCTTC
TRBD1	TRBV5-5	NA	TRBJ1-4	CASSLSGTGVFEKLFF	TGTGCCAGCAGCTTATCCGGGACAGGGGTTTTTGAAAAACTGTTTTTT
TRBD1	TRBV19	few	TRBJ2-2	CASSIDRGPGELFF	TGTGCCAGTAGTATTGACAGGGGGCCCGGGGAGCTGTTTTTT
NA	TRBV21-1	NA	TRBJ1-6	CASSRGAGGIGPLHF	TGTGCCAGCAGCAGAGGGGCGGGGGGCATCGGACCCCTCCACTTT
TRBD2	TRBV11-2	NA	TRBJ2-1	CASSLITSGSTEQFF	TGTGCCAGCAGCTTAATAACTAGCGGGAGTACTGAGCAGTTCTTC
TRBD2	TRBV10-3	NA	TRBJ2-1	CAISREGDEQFF	TGTGCCATCAGTCGGGAGGGGGATGAGCAGTTCTTC
TRBD2	TRBV5-6	NA	TRBJ2-2	CASSSLAGVVTGELFF	TGTGCCAGCAGCTCGTTAGCGGGAGTCGTGACCGGGGAGCTGTTTTTT
TRBD2	TRBV5-1	once	TRBJ2-3	CASSFESSGTGTQYF	TGCGCCAGCAGCTTCGAGTCTAGCGGCACCGGTACGCAGTATTTT
TRBD1	TRBV19	NA	TRBJ1-6	CASSDRGYNSPLHF	TGTGCCAGTAGTGACAGGGGATATAATTCACCCCTCCACTTT
NA	TRBV4-3	NA	TRBJ1-1	CASSQGSPASSFTEAFF	TGCGCCAGCAGCCAAGGGTCCCCCGCCAGTTCTTTCACTGAAGCTTTCTTT
NA	TRBV9	NA	TRBJ2-2	CASSVELRHNTGELFF	TGTGCCAGCAGCGTAGAACTCCGCCATAACACCGGGGAGCTGTTTTTT
NA	TRBV7-9	NA	TRBJ2-2	CASSLASGELFF	TGTGCCAGCAGCTTAGCGAGCGGGGAGCTGTTTTTT
NA	TRBV27	NA	TRBJ1-1	CASRDLDSGAPWGTEAFF	TGTGCCAGCAGGGACCTGGACAGCGGGGCCCCCTGGGGCACTGAAGCTTTCTTT
NA	TRBV5-1	NA	TRBJ2-7	CASSLAGTLLTYEQYF	TGCGCCAGCAGCTTGGCCGGGACACTCCTAACCTACGAGCAGTACTTC
NA	TRBV13	NA	TRBJ2-5	CASSLGAAETQYF	TGTGCCAGCAGCTTGGGGGCCGCAGAGACCCAGTACTTC
NA	TRBV7-2	NA	TRBJ2-7	CASSSNRGGTATYEQYF	TGTGCCAGCAGCTCTAACCGAGGCGGGACAGCCACCTACGAGCAGTACTTC
TRBD1	TRBV19	NA	TRBJ1-5	CASSPIRDRGDNQPQHF	TGTGCCAGTAGTCCTATCCGGGACAGGGGGGACAATCAGCCCCAGCATTTT
NA	TRBV2	NA	TRBJ2-1	CASSERLANHNEQFF	TGTGCCAGCAGTGAACGCCTAGCGAACCACAATGAGCAGTTCTTC
TRBD2	TRBV28	NA	TRBJ2-2	CASSHRIVPSGILHTGELFF	TGTGCCAGCAGCCACCGAATAGTACCTAGCGGGATACTTCACACCGGGGAGCTGTTTTTT
NA	TRBV19	NA	TRBJ1-3	CASSILGNTIYF	TGTGCCAGTAGTATTTTAGGAAACACCATATATTTT
TRBD2	TRBV5-1	NA	TRBJ2-1	CASSSQGGGSYNEQFF	TGCGCCAGCAGCTCCCAAGGCGGGGGATCCTACAATGAGCAGTTCTTC
TRBD1	TRBV11-2	NA	TRBJ2-7	CASSWDRGTYEQYF	TGTGCCAGCAGCTGGGACAGGGGAACCTACGAGCAGTACTTC
TRBD2	TRBV7-9	NA	TRBJ2-3	CASRREADTQYF	TGTGCCAGCAGGCGGGAGGCAGATACGCAGTATTTT
TRBD2	TRBV5-4	NA	TRBJ2-1	CASKHDGTSGRDRYNEQFF	TGTGCCAGCAAGCACGACGGGACTAGCGGGAGAGATAGGTACAATGAGCAGTTCTTC
NA	TRBV6-5	NA	TRBJ2-7	CASSPSNLIGEQYF	TGTGCCAGCAGTCCCTCTAACTTGATTGGCGAGCAGTACTTC
NA	TRBV6-6	NA	TRBJ2-2	CASSYSRLDLPGELFF	TGTGCCAGCAGTTACTCGAGGCTAGACCTCCCCGGGGAGCTGTTTTTT